Below are 20 T cell receptor beta chains sequenced from a single sample in a study of blood T cell repertoires in COVID-19. Profiling relied on immunoSEQ multiplex PCR, and the TCRdb table lists in-frame clones only, not all of them. There are over 200,000 clones in the sample; approximately 84% occur only once, and 1.9% lies in the top ten. Source material: peripheral blood. These receptors originate from a man aged 35-49 years with active or convalescent COVID-19.

This chain joins TRBV5-1 and TRBJ1-1, with 8 bases lining up with TRBD1. The CDR3 has 14 residues. J gave up 4 bases and V 2 bases, and 4 bases lay outside the gene matches. Germline CDR1 reads SGHRS; CDR2 reads YFSETQ. CDR3 nucleotide sequence: TGCGCCAGCAGCTTCGGACAGGGAGGCACTGAAGCTTTCTTT. Translating it yields CASSFGQGGTEAFF.

This chain joins TRBV6-4 and TRBJ1-1; 9 bases match TRBD1. The CDR3 covers 13 residues. The junction had 4 bases not matched to a gene; V was cut back by 4 bases and J by 7 bases. CDR1 is MRHNA, CDR2 SNTAGT, per germline. CDR3 protein: CASSAQGASEAFF. CDR3 DNA: TGTGCCAGCAGTGCACAGGGGGCGAGTGAAGCTTTCTTT.

This clone appeared a single time. This rearrangement joins TRBV15 to TRBJ1-2, with 7 bases that match TRBD1. Germline CDR1 is LNHNV and CDR2 is YYDKDF (reference sequence). The ends lost 1 base at V and 3 bases at J; junction bases unmatched: 5. The CDR3 covers 15 residues. This chain's CDR3 is CATSRGSRGDYGYTF. For the CDR3, the DNA is TGTGCCACCAGCAGAGGGAGCAGGGGGGACTATGGCTACACCTTC.

The rearrangement links TRBV7-2 to TRBJ1-2; perhaps TRBD1 as D (5 bases). CDR3 length: 17 amino acids. Trimming cost V 5 bases and J 6 bases, with 25 bases left between them. Germline V gene lookup returns CDR1 SGHTA and CDR2 FQGNSA. CDR3: CASSRQSQGSSGHGYTF. CDR3 nucleotides: TGTGCCAGCAGCCGTCAGAGCCAGGGTTCCTCGGGTCATGGCTACACCTTC.

The rearrangement links TRBV25-1 to TRBJ2-3, with unresolved D. V was clipped by 1 base and J by 1 base, with 15 bases between them. The CDR3 extends over 17 amino acids. Germline V gives CDR1 MGHDK, CDR2 SYGVNS. The CDR3 here is CASSESRSHGRTDTQYF. CDR3 coding DNA: TGTGCCAGCAGTGAATCGAGGAGTCACGGTCGCACAGATACGCAGTATTTT.

The V call is TRBV13, the J call TRBJ2-1; perhaps TRBD1 as D (6 bases). Germline V gene sequence: CDR1 PRHDT, CDR2 FYEKMQ (reference sequence). Trimming shortened V by 1 base and J by 8 bases, and 6 bases separated the two germline ends. The CDR3 runs 12 residues. Written as DNA, the CDR3 is TGTGCCAGCAGCTTAGCAGGGGATGAGCAGTTCTTC. It translates to CASSLAGDEQFF.

This clone was found once. The chain employs TRBV19 and TRBJ1-2; TRBD1 agrees at 7 bases. With V trimmed by 11 bases and J by 3 bases, 6 bases remained unmatched. The CDR3 totals 12 residues. Per germline, CDR1 LNHDA and CDR2 SQIVND (reference sequence). The CDR3: CAGQTGYYGYTF. Written as DNA, the CDR3 is TGTGCCGGACAGACAGGGTACTATGGCTACACCTTC.

The chain combines TRBV5-1 with TRBJ2-1, with D possibly TRBD2 on 6 matching bases. Looked up from germline, CDR1 is SGHRS and CDR2 is YFSETQ. Trimming took 4 bases from V and 8 from J, leaving 19 bases between them. There are 15 residues in the CDR3. The CDR3 is CASSAGTLRRDEQFF. The CDR3 DNA reads as TGCGCCAGCAGCGCCGGGACTCTAAGAAGAGATGAGCAGTTCTTC.

This clone was observed once. The CDR3 sequence: CASSYSGTGVYYEQYF. For the CDR3, the DNA is TGTGCCAGCAGTTACTCCGGGACAGGGGTATACTACGAGCAGTACTTC. This chain uses TRBV6-5 with TRBJ2-7; 10 bases line up with TRBD1. Per the germline V gene, CDR1 is MNHEY and CDR2 is SVGAGI. The CDR3 consists of 16 residues. J was trimmed by 3 bases and V by 0 bases; bases with no gene match: 5.

A note on this clone: The sample contains more than one DNA sequence encoding this CDR3. The V call is TRBV3-1 (or the pseudogene TRBV3-2), the J call TRBJ2-7; TRBD1 agrees at 8 bases. After removal of 1 base from V and 3 bases from J, the junction contained 2 bases not matched to a gene. Per the germline V gene, CDR1 is LGHDT and CDR2 is YNNKEL (reference sequence). The CDR3 length is 14 residues. The CDR3 reads CASSQAGGSYEQYF. Written as DNA, the CDR3 is TGTGCCAGCAGCCAAGCAGGGGGCAGCTACGAGCAGTACTTC.

The rearrangement links TRBV18 to TRBJ1-6; unclear D gene. The V end lost 3 bases, the J end lost 5 bases, and 8 bases lay between the germline ends. The CDR3 spans 14 residues. CDR1 is KGHSH, CDR2 LQKENI, per germline. The CDR3 sequence is CASSPGRNNSPLHF. In DNA, the CDR3 is TGTGCCAGCTCACCGGGCAGAAATAATTCACCCCTCCACTTT.

CDR3 protein: CASSPTGYPEAFF. In DNA, the CDR3 is TGTGCCAGCAGCCCAACAGGGTACCCTGAAGCTTTCTTT. The V gene is TRBV9, the J gene TRBJ1-1, with a possible D match to TRBD1 (6 bases). There are 13 residues in the CDR3. Germline CDR1 and CDR2: SGDLS and YYNGEE. The V gene lost 4 bases and the J gene lost 6 bases, with 13 bases spanning the gap.

This clone came up once. The V gene is TRBV18, the J gene TRBJ2-7; 8 bases are a match to TRBD2. Germline values: CDR1 KGHSH, CDR2 LQKENI. V trimming: 0 bases; J trimming: 1 base; junction bases outside the gene matches: 2. The CDR3 totals 15 residues. The CDR3 DNA reads TGTGCCAGCTCACCACCTAGCGGGGCTTCCTACGAGCAGTACTTC. Its translation is CASSPPSGASYEQYF.

The rearrangement uses TRBV6-5 and TRBJ1-2; 9 bases map to TRBD1. This CDR3 has 14 residues. V was pared by 6 bases and J by 4 bases, with 6 bases of the junction left unmatched. Germline loops: CDR1 MNHEY, CDR2 SVGAGI. The CDR3 loop is CASRLQGASYGYTF. In DNA form, the CDR3 reads TGTGCCAGCAGGCTACAGGGGGCGAGCTATGGCTACACCTTC.

The J gene is TRBJ1-2, the V gene TRBV5-1, with D tentatively TRBD1 (6 bases). V was pared by 4 bases and J by 1 base, with 8 bases between. Per germline, CDR1 SGHRS and CDR2 YFSETQ. The CDR3 loop spans 13 amino acids. As DNA, the CDR3 is TGCGCCAGCAGCCGGGACATTAACTATGGCTACACCTTC. It yields the protein CASSRDINYGYTF.

V and J are TRBV6-1 and TRBJ2-7, with 13 bases matching TRBD2. The CDR3 is 19 amino acids. With 4 bases clipped from V and 3 bases from J, the junction kept 15 bases outside the gene matches. The germline V gene has CDR1 MNHNS and CDR2 SASEGT. CDR3 bases: TGTGCCAGCAGTGTCATTGAGTCCCGACTAGCGGGAGGTCTCTACGAGCAGTACTTC. Translating gives CASSVIESRLAGGLYEQYF.

The chain carries TRBV9 and TRBJ2-1; 8 nucleotides agree with TRBD2. The trim removed 0 bases at V and 0 bases at J, leaving 8 bases unmatched. CDR1 and CDR2 (germline): SGDLS, YYNGEE. This CDR3 region has 18 residues. The CDR3 sequence is CASSVAAGVVSSYNEQFF. The CDR3 DNA reads TGTGCCAGCAGCGTAGCAGCGGGAGTTGTTAGCTCCTACAATGAGCAGTTCTTC.

The rearrangement joins TRBV4-2 to TRBJ1-1, with D uncertain. The V end lost 6 bases, the J end lost 2 bases, and 16 bases lay between the germline ends. Germline loops: CDR1 LGHNA, CDR2 YNFKEQ. The CDR3 covers 15 residues. CDR3 sequence (DNA): TGTGCCAGCAGGCCAAGATATAGCGGAAACACTGAAGCTTTCTTT. Encoded protein: CASRPRYSGNTEAFF.

The CDR3 nucleotides are TGTGCCAGCAGCATCTCCGGGACTAGCGGGGTCCTGCGCTACAATGAGCAGTTCTTC. As protein: CASSISGTSGVLRYNEQFF. The rearrangement uses TRBV7-3 and TRBJ2-1, with TRBD2 identical over 13 bases. Germline V gene data show CDR1 as SGHTA and CDR2 as FQGTGA. This CDR3 is 19 amino acids long. V gave up 5 bases and J gave up 3 bases; unmatched junction bases: 13.

The chain combines TRBV3-1 (or the pseudogene TRBV3-2) with TRBJ2-1; weak D call: TRBD2 (5 bases). CDR1 is LGHDT, CDR2 YNNKEL, per germline (reference sequence). This CDR3 spans 12 amino acids. V was shortened by 1 base and J by 7 bases, with 5 bases between the two germline ends. CDR3 coding DNA: TGTGCCAGCAGCCAAGGAGGGAATGAGCAGTTCTTC. Its protein product is CASSQGGNEQFF.